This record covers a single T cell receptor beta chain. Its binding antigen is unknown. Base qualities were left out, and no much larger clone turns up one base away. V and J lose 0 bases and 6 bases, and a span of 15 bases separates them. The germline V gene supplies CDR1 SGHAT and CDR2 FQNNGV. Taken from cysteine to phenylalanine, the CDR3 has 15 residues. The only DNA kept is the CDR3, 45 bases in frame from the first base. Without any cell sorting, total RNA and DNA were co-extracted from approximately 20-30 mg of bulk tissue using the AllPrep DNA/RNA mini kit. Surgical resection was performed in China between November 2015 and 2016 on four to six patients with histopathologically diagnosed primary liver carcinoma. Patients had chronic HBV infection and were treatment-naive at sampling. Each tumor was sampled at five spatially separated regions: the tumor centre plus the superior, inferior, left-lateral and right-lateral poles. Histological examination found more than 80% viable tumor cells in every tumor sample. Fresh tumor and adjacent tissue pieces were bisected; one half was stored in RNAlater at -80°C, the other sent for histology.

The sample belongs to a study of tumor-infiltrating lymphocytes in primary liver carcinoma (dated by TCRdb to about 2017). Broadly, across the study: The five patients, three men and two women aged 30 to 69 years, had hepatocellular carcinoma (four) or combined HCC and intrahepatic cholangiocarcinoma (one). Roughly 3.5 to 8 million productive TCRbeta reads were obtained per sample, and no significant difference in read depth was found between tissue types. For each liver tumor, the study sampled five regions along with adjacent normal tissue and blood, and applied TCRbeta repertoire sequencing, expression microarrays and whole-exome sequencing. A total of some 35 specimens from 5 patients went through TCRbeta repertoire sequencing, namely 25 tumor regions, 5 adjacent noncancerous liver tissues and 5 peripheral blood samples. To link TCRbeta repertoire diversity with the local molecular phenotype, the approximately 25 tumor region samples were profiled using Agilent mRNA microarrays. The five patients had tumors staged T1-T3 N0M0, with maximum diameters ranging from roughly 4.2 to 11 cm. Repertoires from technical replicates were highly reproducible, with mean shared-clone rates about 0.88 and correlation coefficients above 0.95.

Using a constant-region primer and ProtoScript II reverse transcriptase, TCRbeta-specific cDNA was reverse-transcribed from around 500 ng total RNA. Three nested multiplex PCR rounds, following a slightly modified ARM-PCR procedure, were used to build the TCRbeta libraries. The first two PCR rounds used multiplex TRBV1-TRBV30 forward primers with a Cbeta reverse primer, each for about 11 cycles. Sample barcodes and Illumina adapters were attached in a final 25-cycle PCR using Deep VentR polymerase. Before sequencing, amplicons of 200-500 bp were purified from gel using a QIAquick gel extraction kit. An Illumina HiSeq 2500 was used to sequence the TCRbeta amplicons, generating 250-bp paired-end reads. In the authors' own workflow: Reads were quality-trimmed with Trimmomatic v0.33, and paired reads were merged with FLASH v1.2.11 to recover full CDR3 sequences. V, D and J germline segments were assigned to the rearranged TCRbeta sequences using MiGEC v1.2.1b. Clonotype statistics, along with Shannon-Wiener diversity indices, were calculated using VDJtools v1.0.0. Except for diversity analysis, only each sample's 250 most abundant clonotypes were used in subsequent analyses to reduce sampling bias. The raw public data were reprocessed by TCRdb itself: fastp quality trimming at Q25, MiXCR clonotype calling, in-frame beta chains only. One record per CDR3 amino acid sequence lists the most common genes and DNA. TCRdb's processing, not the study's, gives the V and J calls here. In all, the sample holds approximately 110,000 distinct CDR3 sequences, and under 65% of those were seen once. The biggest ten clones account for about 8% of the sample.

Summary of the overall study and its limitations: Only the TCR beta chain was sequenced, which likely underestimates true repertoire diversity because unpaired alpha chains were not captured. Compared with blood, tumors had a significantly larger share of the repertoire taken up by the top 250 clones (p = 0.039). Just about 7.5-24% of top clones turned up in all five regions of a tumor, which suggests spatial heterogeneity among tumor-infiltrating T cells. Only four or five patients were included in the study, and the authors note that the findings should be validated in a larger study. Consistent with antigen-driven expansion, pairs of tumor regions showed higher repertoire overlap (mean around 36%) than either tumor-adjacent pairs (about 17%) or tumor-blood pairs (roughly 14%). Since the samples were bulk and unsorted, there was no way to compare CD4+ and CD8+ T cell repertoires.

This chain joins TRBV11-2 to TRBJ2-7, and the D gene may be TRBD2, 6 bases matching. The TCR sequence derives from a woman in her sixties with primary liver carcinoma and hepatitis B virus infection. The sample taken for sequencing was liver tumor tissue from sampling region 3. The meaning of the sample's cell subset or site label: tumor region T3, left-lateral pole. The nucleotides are TGTGCCAGCAGCTTAGAAGGTGGAGGGATTCGCGAGCAGTACTTC. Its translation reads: CASSLEGGGIREQYF.